The 28 T cell receptor beta chains presented below share a single source sample, sequenced in a study of control samples from healthy donors and cancer patients. Sequenced by immunoSEQ multiplex PCR; TCRdb stores in-frame clones only, minus some. The repertoire holds tens of thousands of clones, with about 88% as singletons. What was sequenced was blood. These TCRs come from a man in his fifties or sixties in good health.

The CDR3 here is CASRQQFYTEAFF. CDR3 DNA sequence: TGTGCCAGTAGGCAACAGTTTTACACTGAAGCTTTCTTT. The chain has TRBV19 and TRBJ1-1; no definite D call. The CDR3 extends over 13 amino acids. The V and J ends lost 6 bases and 3 bases respectively, with 11 bases between them. Germline CDR1 is LNHDA and CDR2 is SQIVND (reference sequence).

This chain links TRBV12-5 with TRBJ1-2; TRBD1 matches at 7 bases. With V trimmed by 10 bases and J by 6 bases, 5 bases remained unmatched. Germline-derived CDR1 and CDR2 are LGHNT and FRNRAP. The CDR3 runs to 11 residues. The CDR3 is CAIRGLDGYTF. Written as DNA, the CDR3 is TGTGCTATAAGGGGGCTGGATGGCTACACCTTC. The full variable domain, its missing parts supplied by reference TRBV12-5 and TRBJ1-2, is DARVTQTPRHKVTEMGQEVTMRCQPILGHNTVFWYRQTMMQGLELLAYFRNRAPLDDSGMPKDRFSAEMPDATLATLKIQPSEPRDSAVYFCAIRGLDGYTFGSGTRLTVV.

The rearrangement uses TRBV4-1 and TRBJ1-5, with D hard to call. The CDR3 is made up of 15 amino acids. CDR1 and CDR2 (germline): MGHRA, YSYEKL. Between the trimmed V and J ends, which lost 0 bases and 4 bases, there was a span of 10 bases. This chain's CDR3 is CASSQETVENQPQHF. The CDR3 coding sequence is TGCGCCAGCAGCCAAGAAACGGTCGAGAATCAGCCCCAGCATTTT.

This clone was found once. V and J are TRBV20-1 and TRBJ1-2; D is uncertain. This CDR3 has 14 amino acids. The V end was cut by 3 bases, the J end by 2 bases, with 13 bases between. Germline lookup yields CDR1 DFQATT and CDR2 SNEGSKA (reference sequence). The CDR3 is CSASWVRRNYGYTF. Here the CDR3 DNA reads TGCAGTGCTAGTTGGGTCCGGAGAAACTATGGCTACACCTTC.

CDR3 coding DNA: TGTGCCAGCAGCATCTCGGATACGCAGTATTTT. It is translated as CASSISDTQYF. V usage is TRBV11-2 and J usage is TRBJ2-3, with D uncertain. This CDR3 is 11 amino acids long. V was pared by 5 bases and J by 6 bases, with 6 bases between. Germline V gene sequence: CDR1 SGHAT, CDR2 FQNNGV.

The rearrangement links TRBV5-4 to TRBJ2-7; 10 nucleotides match TRBD1. V dropped 4 bases and J dropped 4; count of bases not matched to a gene: 5. The CDR3 covers 14 residues. Germline values: CDR1 SGHNT, CDR2 YYREEE (reference sequence). CDR3 sequence: CASSVRDRGYEQYF. The CDR3 bases are TGTGCCAGCAGCGTCCGGGACAGGGGTTACGAGCAGTACTTC.

This chain joins TRBV6-2 or TRBV6-3 and TRBJ2-4; maybe TRBD1 (6 bases). Trimming pared 5 bases from V and 0 bases from J, leaving 8 bases between. The germline V gene has CDR1 MNHEY and CDR2 SVGEGT. The length of the CDR3 is 14 residues. CDR3 residues: CASSHRVAKNIQYF. In nucleotides, the CDR3 is TGTGCCAGCAGTCACAGGGTAGCCAAAAACATTCAGTACTTC.

This clone showed up just once. This chain joins TRBV2 and TRBJ1-4; D ambiguous. The germline gives CDR1 SNHLY, CDR2 FYNNEI. The CDR3 totals 14 residues. Trimming removed 2 bases from V and 8 bases from J, with 12 bases in between. The CDR3 region has the DNA TGTGCCAGCAGTGAACTCCGACCTGGCGAAAAACTGTTTTTT. Its protein is CASSELRPGEKLFF.

This chain joins TRBV27 and TRBJ2-5; D is possibly TRBD2 (5 bases). In germline, CDR1 is MNHEY, CDR2 SMNVEV (reference sequence). The V end lost 5 bases, the J end lost 3 bases, and 13 bases lay between the germline ends. CDR3 length: 14 residues. CDR3: CASSVGYGEETQYF. CDR3 nucleotides: TGTGCCAGCAGTGTCGGTTACGGGGAAGAGACCCAGTACTTC.

Here the CDR3 DNA reads TGTGCCAGCAGCGTAGTTCGCTCCTCCGGCGGTGAGCAGTTCTTC. This sequence encodes CASSVVRSSGGEQFF. The chain combines TRBV9 with TRBJ2-1; D ambiguous. The V gene's germline CDR1 is SGDLS and CDR2 YYNGEE. V lost 0 bases, J lost 9 bases, and 16 bases lay in between. The CDR3 is made up of 15 amino acids. Supplemented by reference TRBV9 and TRBJ2-1, the full variable domain reads DSGVTQTPKHLITATGQRVTLRCSPRSGDLSVYWYQQSLDQGLQFLIQYYNGEERAKGNILERFSAQQFPDLHSELNLSSLELGDSALYFCASSVVRSSGGEQFFGPGTRLTVL.

The chain recombines TRBV6-2 or TRBV6-3 with TRBJ1-3; 7 nucleotides align to TRBD1. Looked up from germline, CDR1 is MNHEY and CDR2 is SVGEGT. The CDR3 runs 17 residues. V shed 5 bases and J 8 bases; nucleotides not matched to a gene: 18. The CDR3 protein is CASSPGTVTRSRDTIYF. As DNA, the CDR3 is TGTGCCAGCAGTCCCGGGACAGTAACGCGAAGCCGGGACACCATATATTTT.

V and J are TRBV10-3 and TRBJ2-2; TRBD2 aligns across 9 bases. Trimming at V came to 3 bases and at J to 3 bases, leaving 5 bases not matched to a gene. Germline CDR1 and CDR2: ENHRY and SYGVKD. The CDR3 is 16 residues long. The CDR3 here is CAISENSGGYTGELFF. The CDR3 bases are TGTGCCATCAGTGAAAATAGCGGGGGCTACACCGGGGAGCTGTTTTTT.

V is TRBV30 and J is TRBJ2-1, with a tentative D call TRBD2 (6 bases). The germline V gene has CDR1 GTSNPN and CDR2 SVGIG (reference sequence). The V and J ends lost 5 bases and 0 bases respectively, with 11 bases between them. This CDR3 region has 14 residues. The CDR3 DNA follows: TGTGCCTGGTCAGCACTAGCCTCCTACAATGAGCAGTTCTTC. This sequence encodes CAWSALASYNEQFF. Using reference TRBV30 and TRBJ2-1 for the parts outside the CDR3, the full variable domain is SQTIHQWPATLVQPVGSPLSLECTVEGTSNPNLYWYRQAAGRGLQLLFYSVGIGQISSEVPQNLSASRPQDRQFILSSKKLLLSDSGFYLCAWSALASYNEQFFGPGTRLTVL.

The chain is built from TRBV5-1 and TRBJ2-7; no clear D. This CDR3 has 14 amino acids. Germline CDR1 reads SGHRS; CDR2 reads YFSETQ. Deletions cut 0 bases from V and 0 bases from J, with 7 bases between. The chain's CDR3 is CASSLDKISYEQYF. The DNA of the CDR3 is TGCGCCAGCAGCTTGGATAAGATCTCCTACGAGCAGTACTTC. The full variable domain, rest sourced from reference TRBV5-1 and TRBJ2-7, is KAGVTQTPRYLIKTRGQQVTLSCSPISGHRSVSWYQQTPGQGLQFLFEYFSETQRNKGNFPGRFSGRQFSNSRSEMNVSTLELGDSALYLCASSLDKISYEQYFGPGTRLTVT.

The CDR3 region has the DNA TGTGCCTGTACGTATGGTTTGGAGAACACTGAAGCTTTCTTT. Its translation: CACTYGLENTEAFF. The chain couples TRBV30 to TRBJ1-1; D unresolved. The V gene's germline CDR1 is GTSNPN and CDR2 SVGIG (reference sequence). V was trimmed by 6 bases and J by 1 base, leaving 15 bases between them. This CDR3 region has 14 residues.

The chain recombines TRBV25-1 with TRBJ1-6; 8 bases are shared with TRBD1. The CDR3 length is 16 residues. The J segment lost 3 bases and the V segment lost 4 bases, leaving 5 bases of the junction unmatched. The germline V gene has CDR1 MGHDK and CDR2 SYGVNS. CDR3: CASSVNRGFYNSPLHF. CDR3 nucleotide sequence: TGTGCCAGCAGTGTAAACAGGGGGTTCTATAATTCACCCCTCCACTTT.

This chain links TRBV3-1 (or the pseudogene TRBV3-2) with TRBJ2-3; D possibly corresponds to TRBD1 (5 bases). V lost 0 bases to trimming and J lost 0 bases, with 10 bases between them. CDR1 is LGHDT and CDR2 is YNNKEL in the germline V gene (reference sequence). The CDR3 covers 16 residues. The CDR3 DNA sequence: TGTGCCAGCAGCCAAGATGGGGCGGTGAGCACAGATACGCAGTATTTT. Protein sequence: CASSQDGAVSTDTQYF.

This chain joins TRBV18 and TRBJ1-4, with TRBD1 matching 10 bases. The germline V gene has CDR1 KGHSH and CDR2 LQKENI. This CDR3 spans 21 amino acids. The V gene end was trimmed by 3 bases and the J gene end by 2 bases; junction bases not matched to a gene: 18. CDR3 loop: CASSPWAPGQGTDFTNEKLFF. Written as DNA, the CDR3 is TGTGCCAGCTCACCGTGGGCCCCGGGACAGGGGACGGATTTCACTAATGAAAAACTGTTTTTT. The variable domain in full, with the rest retrieved from reference TRBV18 and TRBJ1-4, is NAGVMQNPRHLVRRRGQEARLRCSPMKGHSHVYWYRQLPEEGLKFMVYLQKENIIDESGMPKERFSAEFPKEGPSILRIQQVVRGDSAAYFCASSPWAPGQGTDFTNEKLFFGSGTQLSVL.

V and J are TRBV4-3 and TRBJ2-7; TRBD2 aligns across 8 bases. With 1 base clipped from V and 3 bases from J, the junction kept 8 bases outside the gene matches. Germline V gene lookup returns CDR1 LGHNA and CDR2 YSLEER. CDR3 length equals 16 residues. CDR3 sequence reads: CASSQGRRGGLYEQYF. CDR3 nucleotides: TGCGCCAGCAGCCAAGGTCGACGGGGGGGACTCTACGAGCAGTACTTC.

The rearrangement joins TRBV11-2 to TRBJ2-3; D remains ambiguous. With 5 bases removed from V and 5 bases from J, the gap between germline ends came to 14 bases. The germline CDR1 and CDR2 sequences are SGHAT and FQNNGV. The CDR3 is made up of 14 amino acids. The CDR3 loop is CASSRPTLRDTQYF. For the CDR3, the DNA is TGTGCCAGCAGCCGACCGACCCTCAGAGATACGCAGTATTTT.

V is TRBV5-1 and J is TRBJ1-5; 11 nucleotides align to TRBD1. The CDR3 sequence is 14 residues long. Unmatched junction bases numbered 2, after V lost 4 bases and J lost 5 bases. The germline gives CDR1 SGHRS, CDR2 YFSETQ. CDR3 sequence reads: CASSRDRGDQPQHF. The CDR3 DNA reads TGCGCCAGCAGCCGGGACAGGGGGGATCAGCCCCAGCATTTT.

Turning to this clone: The same CDR3 arises from other DNA sequences in this sample as well. The chain joins TRBV9 to TRBJ1-3; D possibly corresponds to TRBD1 (6 bases). V was trimmed by 1 base and J by 4 bases, leaving 12 bases between them. The length of the CDR3 is 15 residues. Germline V gives CDR1 SGDLS, CDR2 YYNGEE. The CDR3 sequence is CASSVRGGSGNTIYF. The CDR3 DNA follows: TGTGCCAGCAGCGTAAGGGGGGGGTCAGGAAACACCATATATTTT.

The chain recombines TRBV19 with TRBJ2-4; TRBD1 matches 9 bases. J was trimmed by 8 bases and V by 5 bases; bases with no gene match: 10. The V gene's germline CDR1 is LNHDA and CDR2 SQIVND (reference sequence). The CDR3 is 15 amino acids. The CDR3 region has the DNA TGTGCCAGTAGTTCCTCGGGACAGGGCGGGCACATTCAGTACTTC. Its translation is CASSSSGQGGHIQYF.

The V gene is TRBV19, the J gene TRBJ1-5; possibly TRBD1 for D (5 bases). The V gene lost 5 bases and the J gene lost 0 bases, with 17 bases spanning the gap. The CDR3 has 17 residues. From germline, CDR1 is LNHDA and CDR2 SQIVND (reference sequence). The CDR3 sequence is CASSPIEGRYSNQPQHF. The CDR3 DNA sequence: TGTGCCAGTAGTCCTATCGAGGGACGGTATAGCAATCAGCCCCAGCATTTT.

V is TRBV24-1 and J is TRBJ2-5; unclear D gene. This CDR3 is built from 15 residues. V lost 1 base and J 0 bases, leaving 8 bases between the germline ends. From germline, CDR1 is KGHDR and CDR2 SFDVKD. DNA of the CDR3: TGTGCCACCAGTGATTTTAACCTGTACCAAGAGACCCAGTACTTC. Protein sequence: CATSDFNLYQETQYF.

This clone came up a few times. The genes are TRBV6-5 and TRBJ2-7; TRBD1 is a possible D gene (6 bases). The CDR3 totals 11 residues. CDR1 is MNHEY and CDR2 is SVGAGI in the germline V gene. The V and J ends lost 6 bases and 6 bases respectively, with 9 bases between them. The CDR3 region is CASRQGSEQYF. CDR3 in DNA: TGTGCCAGCAGACAGGGTTCCGAGCAGTACTTC.

The chain employs TRBV12-3 or TRBV12-4 and TRBJ2-1; D not certain. This CDR3 has 13 amino acids. Trimming shortened V by 5 bases and J by 10 bases, and 15 bases separated the two germline ends. DNA of the CDR3: TGTGCCAGCAGTAAAGACCCAGGCCGGGAGCAGTTCTTC. This translates into CASSKDPGREQFF.

There are a few counts of this clone. The rearrangement uses TRBV19 and TRBJ2-7, with D possibly being TRBD2 (5 bases). The CDR3 totals 14 residues. Trimming left V 6 bases short and J 5 bases short, with 17 bases between. CDR1 is LNHDA and CDR2 is SQIVND in the germline V gene (reference sequence). CDR3 protein: CASSPTRGGNEQYF. The DNA of the CDR3 is TGTGCCAGTAGCCCTACTCGGGGTGGAAACGAGCAGTACTTC.